This T cell receptor (beta chain) was found in a study of post-analysis software for immune sequencing data (dated by TCRdb to between 2014 and 2016). Describing the broader study: Disease courses on record covered relapsing-remitting, secondary progressive and progressive-relapsing multiple sclerosis, though some patients had no subtype annotation. Patient repertoires were compared against about a dozen previously published healthy control repertoires from donors aged roughly 6 to 26 years. A subset of samples was prepared in parallel using single-end sample barcoding, then pooled and co-amplified after Illumina adapter ligation.

Receptor amplification or capture employed PCR. The sequencer listed for this sample is Illumina HiSeq 2500. Unique molecular identifiers were incorporated into TCR beta cDNA libraries to reduce PCR and sequencing biases. Roughly 0.5 million cDNA molecules were obtained per 1 to 10 million input T cells, so each molecule approximated one T cell. The patient libraries were prepared and sequenced using the same protocol as the earlier healthy control dataset. Within a given batch, samples were prepared together, multiplexed and sequenced on the same HiSeq lane. Concerning the study's data processing: Raw barcoded reads were processed with MIGEC, discarding single-read molecular identifier groups before consensus assembly and CDR3 extraction. Clonotype tables were post-analysed with VDJtools, and diversity was normalized by down-sampling all datasets to the smallest sample size. In repertoire overlap clustering, CDR3 amino acid sequences, but not nucleotide sequences, were matched to correct batch-related cross-sample contamination. The public reads were quality trimmed at Q25 with fastp and then assembled into clones with MiXCR by TCRdb, keeping productive beta chains. Each CDR3 protein appears once, grouped with its most common genes and DNA. Clone size and V and J calls follow TCRdb, not the original study. This sample is represented by some 890,000 distinct CDR3 sequences; roughly 58% of them were singletons. The ten largest clones represent about 4.5% of the sample.

What the authors observed across the whole study: Multiple sclerosis patients had significantly lower normalized Chao1 diversity than controls, a result that suggests substantial peripheral T-cell clonal expansion. Significantly higher frequencies in patients than in controls were found for five TRBV segments, including TRBV5-6, TRBV5-1 and TRBV20-1. Direct clustering with F measure showed strong co-clustering of samples prepared in the same batch, prompting a batch-effect correction. The control group was slightly older than the multiple sclerosis patient group.

Concerning this clonotype: Which antigen it targets is not known. Base-call qualities are not available, and no considerably larger clone is one nucleotide away.

TCR beta repertoires were profiled from peripheral blood of roughly 13 young patients with multiple sclerosis to demonstrate the VDJtools post-analysis software. The patients with multiple sclerosis were children and adolescents between roughly 6 and 15 years of age. V is pruned by 0 bases and J by 4 bases, leaving 1 base of the junction without a gene match. CDR1 and CDR2 are drawn from the germline V gene: MGHRA, YSYEKL. The CDR3 runs 14 amino acids, cysteine and phenylalanine included. The DNA shown is the 42-base CDR3, in frame from base 1. The rearranged segments are TRBV4-1 and TRBJ2-5; 8 central nucleotides agree with TRBD2. The sequencing sample was made of blood. The receptor was derived from a girl under 18 with multiple sclerosis. The CDR3 reads CASSQDREGETQYF. The nucleotide sequence is TGCGCCAGCAGCCAAGATCGGGAGGGAGAGACCCAGTACTTC.